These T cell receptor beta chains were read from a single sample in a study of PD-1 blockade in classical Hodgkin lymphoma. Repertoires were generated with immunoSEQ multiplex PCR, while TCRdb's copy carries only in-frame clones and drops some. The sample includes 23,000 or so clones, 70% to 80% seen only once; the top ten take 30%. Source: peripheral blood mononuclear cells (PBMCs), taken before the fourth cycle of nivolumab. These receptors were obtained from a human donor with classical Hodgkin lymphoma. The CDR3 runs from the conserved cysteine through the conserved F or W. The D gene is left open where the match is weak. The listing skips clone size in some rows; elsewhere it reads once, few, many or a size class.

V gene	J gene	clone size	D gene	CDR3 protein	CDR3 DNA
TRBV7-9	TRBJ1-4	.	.	CASSLEAGLREKLFF	TGTGCCAGCAGCTTAGAAGCAGGATTAAGGGAAAAACTGTTTTTT
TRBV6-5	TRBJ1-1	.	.	CASSYSSTLNTEAFF	TGTGCCAGCAGTTACTCTTCAACCCTGAACACTGAAGCTTTCTTT
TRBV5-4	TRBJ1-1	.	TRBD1	CASSLAGTAEAFF	TGTGCCAGCAGCTTGGCCGGGACAGCTGAAGCTTTCTTT
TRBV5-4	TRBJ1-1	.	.	CASSLEPGETEAFF	TGTGCCAGCAGCTTGGAACCCGGAGAGACTGAAGCTTTCTTT
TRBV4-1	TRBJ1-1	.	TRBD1	CASSQVPGQGANTEAFF	TGCGCCAGCAGCCAAGTCCCGGGACAGGGGGCGAACACTGAAGCTTTCTTT
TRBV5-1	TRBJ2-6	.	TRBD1	CASSSGTGPSGANVLTF	TGCGCCAGCAGCTCCGGGACAGGGCCCTCTGGGGCCAACGTCCTGACTTTC
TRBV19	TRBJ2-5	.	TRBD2	CASSTLFGLAGSEQETQYF	TGTGCCAGTAGTACACTCTTCGGACTAGCGGGTTCGGAGCAAGAGACCCAGTACTTC
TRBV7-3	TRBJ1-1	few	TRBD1	CASSRTGRGNTEAFF	TGTGCCAGCAGCCGGACAGGGAGGGGGAACACTGAAGCTTTCTTT
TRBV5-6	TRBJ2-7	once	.	CARSWGPFAYEQYF	TGTGCCAGGAGCTGGGGGCCGTTCGCCTACGAGCAGTACTTC
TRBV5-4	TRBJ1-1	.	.	CASSRGGNTEAFF	TGTGCCAGCAGCCGGGGGGGGAACACTGAAGCTTTCTTT
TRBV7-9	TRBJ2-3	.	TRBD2	CASSFRTSGGHRADTQYF	TGTGCCAGCAGCTTCCGTACTAGCGGGGGCCACCGGGCAGATACGCAGTATTTT
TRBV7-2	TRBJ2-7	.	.	CASSLSVRTLYEQYF	TGTGCCAGCAGCTTAAGCGTTAGGACACTCTACGAGCAGTACTTC
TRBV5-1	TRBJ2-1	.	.	CASSPGPRNEQFF	TGCGCCAGCAGCCCGGGACCCCGGAATGAGCAGTTCTTC
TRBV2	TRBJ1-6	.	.	CASSDQGFDSPLHF	TGTGCCAGCAGTGATCAGGGCTTTGATTCACCCCTCCACTTT
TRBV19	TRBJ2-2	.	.	CASNQDRLENTGELFF	TGTGCCAGTAACCAGGACCGGCTGGAGAACACCGGGGAGCTGTTTTTT
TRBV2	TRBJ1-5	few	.	CASRGGSNQPQHF	TGTGCCAGCAGGGGTGGGAGCAATCAGCCCCAGCATTTT